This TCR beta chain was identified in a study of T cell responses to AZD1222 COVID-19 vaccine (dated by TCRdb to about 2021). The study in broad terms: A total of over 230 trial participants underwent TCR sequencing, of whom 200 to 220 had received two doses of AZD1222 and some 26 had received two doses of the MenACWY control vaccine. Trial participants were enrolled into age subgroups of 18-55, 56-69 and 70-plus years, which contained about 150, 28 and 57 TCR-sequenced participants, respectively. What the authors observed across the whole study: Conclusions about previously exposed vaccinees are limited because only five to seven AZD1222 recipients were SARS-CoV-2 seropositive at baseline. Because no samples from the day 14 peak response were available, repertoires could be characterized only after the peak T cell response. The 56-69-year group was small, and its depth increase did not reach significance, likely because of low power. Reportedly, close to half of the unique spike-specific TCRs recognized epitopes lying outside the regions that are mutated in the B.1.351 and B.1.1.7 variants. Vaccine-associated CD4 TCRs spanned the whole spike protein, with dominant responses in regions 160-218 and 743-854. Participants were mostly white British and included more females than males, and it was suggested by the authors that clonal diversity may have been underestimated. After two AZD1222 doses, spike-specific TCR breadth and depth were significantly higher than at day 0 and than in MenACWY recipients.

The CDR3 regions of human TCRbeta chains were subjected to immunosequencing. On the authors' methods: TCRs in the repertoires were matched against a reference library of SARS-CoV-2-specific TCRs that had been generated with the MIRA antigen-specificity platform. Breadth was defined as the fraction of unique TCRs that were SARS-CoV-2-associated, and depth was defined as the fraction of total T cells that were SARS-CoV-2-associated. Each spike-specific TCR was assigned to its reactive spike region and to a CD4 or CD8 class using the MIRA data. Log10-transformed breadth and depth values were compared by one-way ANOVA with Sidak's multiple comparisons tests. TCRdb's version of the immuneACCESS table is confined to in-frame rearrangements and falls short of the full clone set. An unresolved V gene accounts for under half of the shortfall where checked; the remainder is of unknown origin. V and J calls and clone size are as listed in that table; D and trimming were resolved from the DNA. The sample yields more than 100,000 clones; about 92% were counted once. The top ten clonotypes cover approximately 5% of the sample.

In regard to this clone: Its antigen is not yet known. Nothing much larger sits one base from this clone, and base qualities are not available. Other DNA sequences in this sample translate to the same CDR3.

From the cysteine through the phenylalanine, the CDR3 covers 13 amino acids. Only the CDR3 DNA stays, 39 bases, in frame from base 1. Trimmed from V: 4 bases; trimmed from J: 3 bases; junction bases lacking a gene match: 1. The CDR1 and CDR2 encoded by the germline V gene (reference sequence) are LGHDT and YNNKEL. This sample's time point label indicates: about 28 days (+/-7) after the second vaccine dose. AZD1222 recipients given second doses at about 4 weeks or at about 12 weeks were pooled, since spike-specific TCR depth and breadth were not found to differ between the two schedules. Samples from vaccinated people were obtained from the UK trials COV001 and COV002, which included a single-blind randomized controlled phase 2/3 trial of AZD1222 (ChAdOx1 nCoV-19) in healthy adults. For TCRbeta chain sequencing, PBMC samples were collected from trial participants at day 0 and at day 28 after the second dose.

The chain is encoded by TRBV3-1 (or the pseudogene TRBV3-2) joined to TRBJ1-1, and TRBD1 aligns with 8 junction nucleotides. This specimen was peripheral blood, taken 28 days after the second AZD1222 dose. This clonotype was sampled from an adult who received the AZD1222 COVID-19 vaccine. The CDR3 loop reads CASSPTGDTEAFF. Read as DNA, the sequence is TGTGCCAGCAGCCCGACAGGGGACACTGAAGCTTTCTTT.